One sample yielded the 5 T cell receptor beta chains listed below, sequenced in a study of cytomegalovirus exposure and HLA in healthy donors. Use of 60 Vbeta and 13 Jbeta primers characterized the PCR. Using immunoSEQ multiplex PCR, the repertoire was profiled, and TCRdb retains in-frame clones only, with some absent. Among roughly 100,000 clones, just over 75% were seen once, and the ten largest hold more than 8%. Sequencing was done on a sample of PBMCs. These receptor sequences come from a middle-aged man in good health and CMV-seropositive.

This clone was recorded a few times. The chain uses TRBV4-2 and TRBJ1-1; the D is unclear. The ends were cut back, 1 base at V and 1 base at J, with 10 bases in the middle. Germline CDR1 LGHNA, CDR2 YNFKEQ. The CDR3 contains 15 residues. CDR3 bases: TGTGCCAGCAGCCAAGCCCCCACGGGGAACACTGAAGCTTTCTTT. Protein product: CASSQAPTGNTEAFF.

The rearrangement links TRBV29-1 to TRBJ1-1; 7 bases agree with TRBD1. Germline V CDR1 and CDR2: SQVTM, ANQGSEA. With 7 bases clipped from V and 0 bases from J, the junction kept 5 bases outside the gene matches. There are 13 residues in the CDR3. The CDR3 DNA reads TGCAGCGCTTGGACAGGACTGAACACTGAAGCTTTCTTT. It is translated as CSAWTGLNTEAFF.

The genes are TRBV18 and TRBJ2-7; the D gene is possibly TRBD1 (6 bases). Trimming stripped 2 bases from V and 7 bases from J, with 15 bases between. The CDR3 covers 14 residues. The germline V gene encodes CDR1 KGHSH and CDR2 LQKENI. CDR3 DNA: TGTGCCAGCTCACCATATATGGGGGCTAGGGAGCAGTACTTC. This encodes CASSPYMGAREQYF.

This chain uses TRBV10-1 with TRBJ1-6; D possibly corresponds to TRBD1 (6 bases). The germline gives CDR1 WNHNN, CDR2 SYGVQD (reference sequence). CDR3 size: 19 residues. Trimming cost V 0 bases and J 6 bases, with 21 bases left between them. The CDR3 region is CASSESNLGRGHSNSPLHF. The CDR3 region has the DNA TGCGCCAGCAGTGAGTCGAATCTGGGCAGGGGCCATAGTAATTCACCCCTCCACTTT.

The rearrangement links TRBV6-1 to TRBJ1-3; D gene ambiguous. Germline V gives CDR1 MNHNS, CDR2 SASEGT. The CDR3 is made up of 13 amino acids. The V gene lost 6 bases and the J gene lost 4 bases, with 10 bases spanning the gap. The CDR3 loop reads CASREGLGNTIYF. The CDR3 nucleotides are TGTGCCAGCAGGGAGGGCCTAGGAAACACCATATATTTT.